This T cell receptor beta chain is drawn from a study of T cell responses to AZD1222 COVID-19 vaccine. Study details: Second-dose recipients at about 4 or about 12 weeks were treated as one pooled group.

The CDR3 consists of 15 residues. Per germline, CDR1 WSHSY and CDR2 SAAADI. V shed 2 bases and J 3 bases; nucleotides not matched to a gene: 5. Study-level points and caveats: Variant regions that are unmutated are reportedly the target of nearly half of spike-specific TCRs. The donor group comprised mostly white British people and more females; the analysis possibly underestimated clonal diversity. Rises in breadth and depth of Spike-specific TCRs came after two AZD1222 doses.

As concerns this clone: Antigen specificity is unknown.

Sequencing was performed with immunoSEQ multiplex PCR; in TCRdb, only in-frame clones are kept and a portion is missing. The sample has some 140,000 clones; about 90% are singletons. The sequence was collected from an adult in good health. The chain combines TRBV10-2 with TRBJ2-3; 7 bases fit TRBD2. This material consisted of peripheral blood, taken on day 0 of AZD1222 vaccination. CDR3 in DNA: TGCGCCAGCAGTGAGGCGGGAGCGCTAACAGATACGCAGTATTTT. Protein sequence: CASSEAGALTDTQYF.